This TCR beta chain derives from a study of CD8+ T cells in alopecia areata. Extracted RNA was reverse transcribed, and the resulting cDNA served as sequencing template. Some clones are missing from TCRdb's copy, which holds only in-frame ones; the method was immunoSEQ multiplex PCR. This table has about 180,000 clones, roughly 60% appearing once. Researchers took lesional scalp punch biopsies and peripheral blood from people who were alopecia areata patients. This CDR3 has 14 amino acids. V was cut by 6 bases and J by 1 base, with 10 bases left in between. Germline V gene lookup returns CDR1 LNHNV and CDR2 YYDKDF (reference sequence).

This TCR came from a human donor with alopecia areata. Sequencing was performed on CD4+ T cells sorted from blood, taken at week 0. V gene TRBV15 combines with J gene TRBJ1-5; the D is unclear. The CDR3 reads CATRPGNSNQPQHF. The CDR3 DNA reads TGTGCCACCAGACCGGGTAACAGCAATCAGCCCCAGCATTTT.